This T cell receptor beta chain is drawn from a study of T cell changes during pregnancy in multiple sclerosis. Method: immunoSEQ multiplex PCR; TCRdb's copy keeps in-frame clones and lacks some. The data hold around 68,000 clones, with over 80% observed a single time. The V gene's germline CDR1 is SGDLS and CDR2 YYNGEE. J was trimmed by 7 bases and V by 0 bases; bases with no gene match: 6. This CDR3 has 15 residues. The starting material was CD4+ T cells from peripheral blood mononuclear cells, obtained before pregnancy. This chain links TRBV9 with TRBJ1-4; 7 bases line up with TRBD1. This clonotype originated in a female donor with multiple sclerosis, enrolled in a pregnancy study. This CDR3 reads CASSVERGRVEKLFF. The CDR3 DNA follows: TGTGCCAGCAGCGTAGAAAGGGGGCGCGTTGAAAAACTGTTTTTT.